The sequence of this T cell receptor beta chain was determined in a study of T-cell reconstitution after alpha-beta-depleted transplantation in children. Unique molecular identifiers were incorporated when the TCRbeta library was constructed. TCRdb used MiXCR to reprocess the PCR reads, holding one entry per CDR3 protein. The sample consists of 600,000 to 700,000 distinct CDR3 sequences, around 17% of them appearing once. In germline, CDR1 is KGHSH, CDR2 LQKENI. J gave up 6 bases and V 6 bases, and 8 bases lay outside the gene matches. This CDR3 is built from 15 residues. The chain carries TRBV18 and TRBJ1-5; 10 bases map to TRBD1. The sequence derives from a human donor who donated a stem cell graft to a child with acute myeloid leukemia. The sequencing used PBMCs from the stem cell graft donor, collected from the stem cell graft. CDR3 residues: CASSQGQGKGQPQHF. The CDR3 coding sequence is TGTGCCAGCTCGCAGGGACAGGGGAAGGGTCAGCCCCAGCATTTT.